The 28 T cell receptor beta chains below were found in one sample sequenced in a study of cytomegalovirus exposure and HLA in healthy donors (TCRdb year 2017). Libraries were made using the immunoSEQ multiplex PCR assay. A mixture of 60 forward primers for TCR Vbeta segments and 13 reverse primers for TCR Jbeta segments was used in the multiplex PCR. TCRdb re-hosts the immuneACCESS table, in-frame sequences only. Its copies lack some clones; in the studies checked, an unresolved V gene accounts for under half of them, and the cause for the rest is not known. This sample gives about 160,000 clones in total; more than 80% of them show up just once. Of the sample, approximately 7% falls within the top ten clones. The sequenced material came from PBMCs. The receptors stem from a woman aged 25 to 39 in good health and CMV-seropositive.

The J gene is TRBJ1-2, the V gene TRBV27; TRBD1 might be the D (5 bases). Trimming cost V 0 bases and J 6 bases, with 8 bases left between them. CDR3 size: 13 residues. The V gene's germline CDR1 is MNHEY and CDR2 SMNVEV (reference sequence). CDR3 sequence (DNA): TGTGCCAGCAGTTTATCCAGGGAGGATGGCTACACCTTC. This gives the protein CASSLSREDGYTF.

The chain has TRBV11-1 and TRBJ2-1, with 8 nucleotides matching TRBD2. The trim removed 4 bases at V and 0 bases at J, leaving 2 bases unmatched. The CDR3 extends over 15 amino acids. Germline CDR1 is SGHAT and CDR2 is FQDESV (reference sequence). The CDR3 DNA reads TGTGCCAGCAGCTCCGGGGGGGGCTCCTACAATGAGCAGTTCTTC. Its protein product is CASSSGGGSYNEQFF.

This chain connects TRBV11-1 to TRBJ2-3, with 10 nucleotides matching TRBD1. V lost 5 bases and J lost 5; bases outside the gene matches: 10. Germline V gene lookup returns CDR1 SGHAT and CDR2 FQDESV (reference sequence). The length of the CDR3 is 16 residues. CDR3 nucleotide sequence: TGTGCCAGCAGCAAACGGACAGGGGGAATTTTAGATACGCAGTATTTT. Protein sequence: CASSKRTGGILDTQYF.

The CDR3 region is CASSQSRPMNSNSPLHF. Here the CDR3 DNA reads TGCGCCAGCAGTCAATCCAGGCCCATGAATTCTAATTCACCCCTCCACTTT. The genes are TRBV23-1 and TRBJ1-6, with D unclear. TRBV23-1 is an ORF; its function is uncertain. V lost 0 bases and J lost 6, with 15 bases in between. The CDR3 is made up of 17 amino acids.

This rearrangement joins TRBV5-4 to TRBJ2-1; 13 bases agree with TRBD2. Unmatched junction bases numbered 4, after V lost 2 bases and J lost 5 bases. The CDR3 totals 16 residues. Germline V gives CDR1 SGHNT, CDR2 YYREEE (reference sequence). The DNA for the CDR3 is TGTGCCAGCAGCTTCGCCGGGACTAGCGGGAACAATGAGCAGTTCTTC. The encoded protein is CASSFAGTSGNNEQFF.

The chain couples TRBV9 to TRBJ2-2; no clear D. CDR1 and CDR2 (germline): SGDLS, YYNGEE. Deletions cut 4 bases from V and 0 bases from J, with 13 bases between. The CDR3 consists of 16 residues. The CDR3 bases are TGTGCCAGCAGCCAAACAGATTCCGCGAACACCGGGGAGCTGTTTTTT. Translated: CASSQTDSANTGELFF.

This clone has just a few counts. The chain couples TRBV5-1 to TRBJ1-3, with D perhaps matching TRBD1 (5 bases). Germline assignment: CDR1 SGHRS and CDR2 YFSETQ. Between the trimmed V and J ends, which lost 0 bases and 0 bases, there was a span of 7 bases. The CDR3 consists of 15 residues. The CDR3 loop reads CASSLADSSGNTIYF. CDR3 sequence (DNA): TGCGCCAGCAGCTTGGCCGACAGCTCTGGAAACACCATATATTTT.

The chain links TRBV19 to TRBJ2-7; 15 positions match TRBD2. The germline gives CDR1 LNHDA, CDR2 SQIVND (reference sequence). V gave up 5 bases and J gave up 0 bases; unmatched junction bases: 8. The CDR3 sequence is 18 residues long. For the CDR3, the DNA is TGTGCCAGTAGTCTCCGGACTAGCGGGGGGGCTTTCTCCTACGAGCAGTACTTC. Translating gives CASSLRTSGGAFSYEQYF.

The genes are TRBV5-6 and TRBJ1-3; D unclear. The CDR3 consists of 14 residues. Germline V gene sequence: CDR1 SGHDT, CDR2 YYEEEE. The V gene lost 4 bases and the J gene lost 8 bases, with 16 bases spanning the gap. The CDR3: CASSPTLGRDTIYF. The CDR3 DNA reads TGTGCCAGCAGCCCTACTCTAGGGAGGGACACCATATATTTT.

This clone was picked up a small number of times. The rearrangement links TRBV15 to TRBJ2-5; D gene uncertain. The CDR3 totals 12 residues. V was clipped by 0 bases and J by 5 bases, with 4 bases between them. Germline V CDR1 and CDR2: LNHNV, YYDKDF (reference sequence). The CDR3 bases are TGTGCCACCAGCAGAGATCAGGAGACCCAGTACTTC. The encoded protein is CATSRDQETQYF.

The V and J genes are TRBV9 and TRBJ1-6; D not certain. Germline-derived CDR1 and CDR2 are SGDLS and YYNGEE. V was pared by 1 base and J by 5 bases, with 13 bases between. The CDR3 totals 16 residues. The CDR3 bases are TGTGCCAGCAGCGTAAGTCCAGGTCCGGATAATTCACCCCTCCACTTT. Its translation is CASSVSPGPDNSPLHF.

The chain recombines TRBV9 with TRBJ1-6, with unresolved D. V was pared by 0 bases and J by 6 bases, with 13 bases between. Germline CDR1 and CDR2: SGDLS and YYNGEE. The CDR3 is made up of 16 amino acids. In nucleotides, the CDR3 is TGTGCCAGCAGCGTAGGGGCAGGCGTCGTTAATTCACCCCTCCACTTT. Its protein product is CASSVGAGVVNSPLHF.

V usage is TRBV6-1 and J usage is TRBJ1-2, with TRBD1 matching 10 bases. This CDR3 spans 16 amino acids. CDR1 and CDR2 from the germline V gene are MNHNS and SASEGT. J was trimmed by 8 bases and V by 4 bases; bases with no gene match: 13. CDR3 amino acids: CASSVTGGVGLRGYTF. The CDR3 DNA reads TGTGCCAGCAGTGTGACAGGGGGCGTGGGCTTAAGGGGCTACACCTTC.

The chain uses TRBV4-3 and TRBJ1-2; 8 nucleotides align to TRBD1. The CDR3 loop spans 16 amino acids. The germline gives CDR1 LGHNA, CDR2 YSLEER. The ends lost 2 bases at V and 4 bases at J; junction bases unmatched: 9. CDR3 coding DNA: TGCGCCAGCAGCCAAAGCGCGACAGGGGTGGGCTATGGCTACACCTTC. This sequence encodes CASSQSATGVGYGYTF.

J is TRBJ2-5 and V is TRBV6-5; D is undetermined. The germline V gene encodes CDR1 MNHEY and CDR2 SVGAGI. The CDR3 sequence is 12 residues long. Trimming cost V 2 bases and J 4 bases, with 5 bases left between them. CDR3 nucleotides: TGTGCCAGCAGTTACCCGGGAGAGACCCAGTACTTC. Its protein product is CASSYPGETQYF.

The V call is TRBV5-1, the J call TRBJ2-5; D gene unclear. The CDR3 extends over 14 amino acids. Trimming took 0 bases from V and 2 from J, leaving 8 bases between them. CDR1 and CDR2 from the germline V gene are SGHRS and YFSETQ. As DNA, the CDR3 is TGCGCCAGCAGCTTGGGGTCAACTCAAGAGACCCAGTACTTC. Encoded protein: CASSLGSTQETQYF.

The V call is TRBV19, the J call TRBJ2-7; the D is unclear. This CDR3 is 13 amino acids long. CDR1 is LNHDA, CDR2 SQIVND, per germline (reference sequence). V was cut by 4 bases and J by 0 bases, with 7 bases left in between. CDR3 sequence: CASSRASSYEQYF. The CDR3 DNA reads as TGTGCCAGTAGTAGGGCAAGCTCCTACGAGCAGTACTTC.

The gene calls are TRBV6-5 and TRBJ1-1; no firm D call. V was shortened by 5 bases and J by 7 bases, with 11 bases between the two germline ends. This CDR3 is built from 12 residues. Looked up from germline, CDR1 is MNHEY and CDR2 is SVGAGI. The DNA of the CDR3 is TGTGCCAGCAGTCTGGGGAGGAGTGAAGCTTTCTTT. It is translated as CASSLGRSEAFF.

The genes are TRBV2 and TRBJ1-1; D might be TRBD1 (6 bases). Deletions cut 4 bases from V and 1 base from J, with 10 bases between. The CDR3 loop spans 14 amino acids. Germline CDR1 reads SNHLY; CDR2 reads FYNNEI. The CDR3 protein is CASSGRGRNTEAFF. The CDR3 DNA sequence: TGTGCCAGCAGTGGGCGGGGGCGGAACACTGAAGCTTTCTTT.

The chain recombines TRBV19 with TRBJ1-2, with 10 bases that match TRBD1. CDR3 size: 16 residues. Germline assignment: CDR1 LNHDA and CDR2 SQIVND (reference sequence). Germline trimming cut 5 bases from V and 4 bases from J; bases unmatched to any gene: 10. The CDR3 bases are TGTGCCAGTAGTTCACCCCTGACAGGGGGCGGCTATGGCTACACCTTC. It encodes CASSSPLTGGGYGYTF.

This clone was found a few times. The chain recombines TRBV27 with TRBJ2-7; 9 positions match TRBD1. Trimming took 6 bases from V and 9 from J; bases not matched to a gene: 15. The CDR3 is 15 residues long. Germline assignment: CDR1 MNHEY and CDR2 SMNVEV (reference sequence). CDR3 sequence reads: CASRLQGAYFPVQYF. CDR3 coding DNA: TGTGCCAGCAGACTACAGGGGGCATATTTTCCCGTGCAGTACTTC.

V gene TRBV5-1 combines with J gene TRBJ2-7, with 12 positions matching TRBD1. Germline V gene data show CDR1 as SGHRS and CDR2 as YFSETQ. The ends lost 4 bases at V and 7 bases at J; junction bases unmatched: 12. The length of the CDR3 is 16 residues. The DNA of the CDR3 is TGCGCCAGCAGCCTCCGCCCGGGACAGGGGGCAGGTGAGCAGTACTTC. It codes for CASSLRPGQGAGEQYF.

The rearrangement links TRBV30 to TRBJ1-3, with D perhaps matching TRBD1 (5 bases). The ends were cut back, 1 base at V and 0 bases at J, with 7 bases in the middle. This CDR3 contains 14 residues. The germline V gene has CDR1 GTSNPN and CDR2 SVGIG (reference sequence). The CDR3 DNA follows: TGTGCCTGGAGTGGGGGCCACTCTGGAAACACCATATATTTT. Translating gives CAWSGGHSGNTIYF.

Details on this clone: Compared with germline, one end of the junction differs, possibly owing to a read error. V and J are TRBV7-9 and TRBJ1-2; D is ambiguous. The CDR3 has 16 amino acids. From germline, CDR1 is SEHNR and CDR2 FQNEAQ (reference sequence). The CDR3 protein is CSSSFFPPTRDYGYTF. Written as DNA, the CDR3 is TGTTCCAGCAGCTTCTTCCCTCCCACGCGGGACTATGGCTACACCTTC. Looking up the rest from reference TRBV7-9 and TRBJ1-2 gives the full variable domain: DTGVSQNPRHKITKRGQNVTFRCDPISEHNRLYWYRQTLGQGPEFLTYFQNEAQLEKSRLLSDRFSAERPKGSFSTLEIQRTEQGDSAMYLCSSSFFPPTRDYGYTFGSGTRLTVV.

The genes are TRBV11-3 and TRBJ2-5; no clear D gene. Germline V CDR1 and CDR2: SGHNT, YENEEA. The CDR3 runs to 14 residues. V lost 2 bases and J 5 bases, leaving 12 bases between the germline ends. The CDR3 is CASSLRDTSETQYF. CDR3 sequence (DNA): TGTGCCAGCAGCTTACGAGACACCTCCGAGACCCAGTACTTC.

The chain uses TRBV9 and TRBJ2-7; tentative D call: TRBD1 (7 bases). Germline V gene lookup returns CDR1 SGDLS and CDR2 YYNGEE. This CDR3 has 15 amino acids. Between the trimmed V and J ends, which lost 3 bases and 2 bases, there was a span of 15 bases. CDR3 nucleotides: TGTGCCAGCAGCGAAGGGGGGCAGGGGGCCTACGAGCAGTACTTC. It is translated as CASSEGGQGAYEQYF.

CDR3 DNA: TGTGCCAGCAGCTCCCCCGGAGGGGGGGTGAACACTGAAGCTTTCTTT. Protein sequence: CASSSPGGGVNTEAFF. J is TRBJ1-1 and V is TRBV5-4; D may be TRBD1 (6 bases). The germline CDR1 and CDR2 sequences are SGHNT and YYREEE (reference sequence). Deletions cut 3 bases from V and 0 bases from J, with 15 bases between. This CDR3 is 16 amino acids long. Together with reference TRBV5-4 and TRBJ1-1, the CDR3 gives the full variable domain: ETGVTQSPTHLIKTRGQQVTLRCSSQSGHNTVSWYQQALGQGPQFIFQYYREEENGRGNFPPRFSGLQFPNYSSELNVNALELDDSALYLCASSSPGGGVNTEAFFGQGTRLTVV.

The V gene is TRBV10-3, the J gene TRBJ1-1; D possibly corresponds to TRBD1 (5 bases). The germline gives CDR1 ENHRY, CDR2 SYGVKD. The CDR3 runs to 17 residues. Trimming cost V 3 bases and J 10 bases, with 27 bases left between them. The CDR3 region has the DNA TGTGCCATCAGTGATTCCCCCCTGGGACTTAACGTTCGAGGAGCTTTCTTT. It encodes CAISDSPLGLNVRGAFF.